The present TCR beta chain was sequenced within a study of shared clonotypes between healthy human individuals. Whole-study results and caveats: For naive CD4 cells, approximately 4.8% of clonotypes were shared across several donors.

Germline lookup yields CDR1 MGHDK and CDR2 SYGVNS. V was trimmed by 2 bases and J by 8 bases, leaving 15 bases between them. The CDR3 runs 15 residues. Remarks on this clone: Its antigen remains unidentified.

A CD45RA+ naive subset and a CD45RA-negative memory subset were split from CD4+ cells. Sequencing was performed with immunoSEQ multiplex PCR; in TCRdb, only in-frame clones are kept and a portion is missing. The data show over a million clones, more than 65% seen once. The gene calls are TRBV25-1 and TRBJ1-4; D call uncertain. Input material: memory CD4+ T cells sorted from blood. Subset denoted: CD45RA-negative fraction. The clonotype comes from a man between 18 and 35 years old in good health. CDR3: CASSEAGWEREKLFF. CDR3 DNA: TGTGCCAGCAGTGAAGCTGGTTGGGAGCGGGAAAAACTGTTTTTT.